The rows below give T cell receptor beta chains drawn from one sample of a study of T cell clonotyping in hematopoietic cell transplantation. Measured with immunoSEQ multiplex PCR; TCRdb has only the in-frame clones, and not every one. The table has over 5,500 clones, 80% seen once. The sample consisted of peripheral blood mononuclear cells, taken before stem cell transplant. The receptors stem from a woman aged 45-59 years with acute myeloid leukemia. Some clones in this sample may be carry-over from other donors' samples. Both conserved end residues are part of each CDR3. A D gene is named only where the DNA matches it firmly. A clone size is listed for some rows: how often the clone was seen (once, few, many), or a class if it is expanded.

clone_size	v_call	d_call	j_call	cdr3_nt	cdr3_aa
NA	TRBV28	NA	TRBJ1-5	TGTGCCAGCAGTTATCCGGGACTGGACAATCAGCCCCAGCATTTT	CASSYPGLDNQPQHF
NA	TRBV27	NA	TRBJ1-1	TGTGCCAGCAGTTTAAGCCGGGGGAACACTGAAGCTTTCTTT	CASSLSRGNTEAFF
NA	TRBV28	NA	TRBJ2-1	TGTGCCAGCAGTCCCAGGGTAACTGAGCAGTTCTTC	CASSPRVTEQFF
NA	TRBV28	NA	TRBJ2-7	TGTGCCAGCAGTCTGGACTCCACCTTCTACGAGCAGTACTTC	CASSLDSTFYEQYF
NA	TRBV28	TRBD2	TRBJ2-7	TGTGCCAGCAGCAGACGGGTGGCGGGAGCCCTCCAGGGCTACGAGCAGTACTTC	CASSRRVAGALQGYEQYF
few	TRBV7-6	NA	TRBJ2-1	TGTGCCAGCAGCTTAGACGCGACCTACAATGAGCAGTTCTTC	CASSLDATYNEQFF
NA	TRBV6-5	NA	TRBJ1-6	TGTGCCAGCAGTTACGGGGGGGGTAAAGATAATTCACCCCTCCACTTT	CASSYGGGKDNSPLHF
NA	TRBV9	NA	TRBJ1-4	TGTGCCAGCAGCGTAGACGGGGCGCGGAGGGAAAAACTGTTTTTT	CASSVDGARREKLFF
NA	TRBV19	NA	TRBJ1-5	TGTGCCAGTAGTATCCCTGATAGGGTCGCCAATCAGCCCCAGCATTTT	CASSIPDRVANQPQHF
NA	TRBV7-2	TRBD1	TRBJ2-3	TGTGCCAGCAGCCTGGCCGGGACAGGCCGCACAGATACGCAGTATTTT	CASSLAGTGRTDTQYF
NA	TRBV5-6	NA	TRBJ2-5	TGTGCCAGCAGCCCGGACAGTTCGGAGACCCAGTACTTC	CASSPDSSETQYF
NA	TRBV6-1	NA	TRBJ1-1	TGTGCCAGCAGTGAAATCGGCAGGGAAGCTGAAGCTTTCTTT	CASSEIGREAEAFF
NA	TRBV6-5	NA	TRBJ1-4	TGTGCCAGCAGAGGATCGGGGTCTAATGAAAAACTGTTTTTT	CASRGSGSNEKLFF
NA	TRBV7-2	NA	TRBJ1-1	TGTGCCAGCAGCTTAGGCTGGGGGGCTGAAGCTTTCTTT	CASSLGWGAEAFF
NA	TRBV9	TRBD2	TRBJ2-5	TGTGCCAGCAGCGGACTAGCGGGCGGGGTACCCCAGTACTTC	CASSGLAGGVPQYF
few	TRBV5-8	TRBD1	TRBJ1-6	TGTGCCAGCACCCCTTTCCGGGACAGTAATTCACCCCTCCACTTT	CASTPFRDSNSPLHF
once	TRBV10-3	TRBD2	TRBJ2-5	TGTGCCATCAGTGCCGCGGGGGGAGAGACCCAGTACTTC	CAISAAGGETQYF
NA	TRBV4-1	NA	TRBJ2-5	TGCGCCAGCAGCCAGCCGGGACTGGGGGGACGGACCCAGTACTTC	CASSQPGLGGRTQYF
once	TRBV6-1	NA	TRBJ1-5	TGTGCCAGCAGTGAATCCCGACAGCACAATCAGCCCCAGCATTTT	CASSESRQHNQPQHF
NA	TRBV6-6	TRBD2	TRBJ2-7	TGTGCCAGCAGTTGGGAGACTAGCGGTGCCTACGAGCAGTACTTC	CASSWETSGAYEQYF
NA	TRBV11-2	NA	TRBJ2-7	TGTGCCAGCAGCTCGATCCTCCGGTTGGAATCCCACGAGCAGTACTTC	CASSSILRLESHEQYF
NA	TRBV5-4	NA	TRBJ1-1	TGTGCCAGCTACCGCCAGTTAGGAAACACTGAAGCTTTCTTT	CASYRQLGNTEAFF
NA	TRBV28	NA	TRBJ2-5	TGTGCCAGCGGACGGACAGCGCAAGAGACCCAGTACTTC	CASGRTAQETQYF
NA	TRBV7-2	NA	TRBJ2-5	TGTGCCAGTATTAGCGGCCAAGAGACCCAGTACTTC	CASISGQETQYF
NA	TRBV6-1	NA	TRBJ2-6	TGTGCCAGCAGTCCGGGGTACGGGGCCAACGTCCTGACTTTC	CASSPGYGANVLTF
NA	TRBV7-2	TRBD2	TRBJ2-7	TGTGCCAGCAGCCCAACCTCTAGCGGGAGGGCCTACGAGCAGTACTTC	CASSPTSSGRAYEQYF
NA	TRBV7-9	NA	TRBJ2-5	TGTGCCAGCAGCTTTGGGGCAGGAGGGGACGAGACCCAGTACTTC	CASSFGAGGDETQYF
NA	TRBV6-5	NA	TRBJ1-6	TGTGCCAGCAGTCCCGAAGGATTCAATAATTCACCCCTCCACTTT	CASSPEGFNNSPLHF
once	TRBV9	TRBD1	TRBJ2-5	TGTGCCAGCAGCACTACAGGGGGTCAAGAGACCCAGTACTTC	CASSTTGGQETQYF
NA	TRBV6-5	NA	TRBJ1-2	TGTGCCACGCGGCGGGTGAACTATGGCTACACCTTC	CATRRVNYGYTF
NA	TRBV6-5	NA	TRBJ1-2	TGTGCCAGCAGTTACAGGGTCGACTATGGCTACACCTTC	CASSYRVDYGYTF
NA	TRBV5-1	NA	TRBJ2-7	TGCGCCAGCAGCGAGAGTGCCTCCTACGAGCAGTACTTC	CASSESASYEQYF
NA	TRBV25-1	NA	TRBJ1-5	TGTGCCAGCAGTGAATTGGGGGAGGCACAGCCCCAGCATTTT	CASSELGEAQPQHF
NA	TRBV14	TRBD2	TRBJ2-1	TGTGCCAGCAGCCAAGAGGAGGCTAGCGGGTGGGAGCAGTTCTTC	CASSQEEASGWEQFF
NA	TRBV6-1	NA	TRBJ2-5	TGTGCCAGCACCGCGAGGGGGGGGGAAGGTGAGACCCAGTACTTC	CASTARGGEGETQYF
NA	TRBV7-8	TRBD2	TRBJ2-5	TGTGCCAGCAGCTTAACGGGGGGAGAGACCCAGTACTTC	CASSLTGGETQYF
NA	TRBV18	TRBD1	TRBJ1-5	TGTGCCAGCTCATCGCAACAGGGGGGACAGGATCAGCCCCAGCATTTT	CASSSQQGGQDQPQHF
NA	TRBV11-2	NA	TRBJ2-1	TGTGCCAGCAGCTTATTCCGCAGGGCCCCCTACTCCTACAATGAGCAGTTCTTC	CASSLFRRAPYSYNEQFF
NA	TRBV14	NA	TRBJ1-2	TGTGCCAGCAGCCAAGTCCGGGACTATGGCTACACCTTC	CASSQVRDYGYTF
few	TRBV7-2	NA	TRBJ1-2	TGTGCCAGCAGCTTGGAGCCTTTCTATGGCTACACCTTC	CASSLEPFYGYTF
few	TRBV5-4	NA	TRBJ2-2	TGTGCCAGCAGCTTGGAGGGGCGGAACACCGGGGAGCTGTTTTTT	CASSLEGRNTGELFF
NA	TRBV5-6	NA	TRBJ2-7	TGTGCCAGCAGCTCGGAATTCAGGGCTTACGAGCAGTACTTC	CASSSEFRAYEQYF
NA	TRBV28	TRBD1	TRBJ1-6	TGTGCCAGCAGTTCACCTGACAGGGCGCCCCTCCACTTT	CASSSPDRAPLHF
NA	TRBV7-9	NA	TRBJ1-1	TGTGCCAGCTCGGAGCGATCCTTCAGGACTGAAGCTTTCTTT	CASSERSFRTEAFF
NA	TRBV30	NA	TRBJ2-7	TGTGCCTGGAGTGCCACCCGGGTAAGGCCTCCGGGGGAGCAGTACTTC	CAWSATRVRPPGEQYF
NA	TRBV9	NA	TRBJ2-7	TGTGCCAGCAGCTCGGGACGGGCAGGAGGTGGCGAGCAGTACTTC	CASSSGRAGGGEQYF
NA	TRBV2	NA	TRBJ1-5	TGTGCCAGCGGGAGGGCCGGGACAACTGTATATAGCAATCAGCCCCAGCATTTT	CASGRAGTTVYSNQPQHF
NA	TRBV2	NA	TRBJ2-7	TGTGCCAGCAGTGGTATAGGGGGTTACACCTACGAGCAGTACTTC	CASSGIGGYTYEQYF
few	TRBV11-3	TRBD1	TRBJ2-4	TGTGCCAGCAGCAGTCGCAGGGGGCATTCGACCAAAAACATTCAGTACTTC	CASSSRRGHSTKNIQYF
NA	TRBV5-1	TRBD1	TRBJ1-2	TGCGCCAGCAGCTTGGCGCAGGGGGACTATGGCTACACCTTC	CASSLAQGDYGYTF
NA	TRBV30	NA	TRBJ2-7	TGTGCTTCCCCCGGCCCCGTGGGGGAGCAGTACTTC	CASPGPVGEQYF
NA	TRBV5-1	TRBD1	TRBJ2-7	TGCGCCAGCAGCTTCGGACAGGGAACTAACTACGAGCAGTACTTC	CASSFGQGTNYEQYF
NA	TRBV15	TRBD2	TRBJ2-7	TGTGCCACCAGCAGAGAAATTGGGACTAAAGACGAGCAGTACTTC	CATSREIGTKDEQYF
NA	TRBV10-3	NA	TRBJ1-5	TGTGCCATCAGTGATAGCAATCAGCCCCAGCATTTT	CAISDSNQPQHF
NA	TRBV11-1	TRBD2	TRBJ2-3	TGTGCCAGCAGCCCCGGACTAGTTCTGTATTTT	CASSPGLVLYF